The entry that follows covers one TCR beta chain sequence. Its antigen is unknown. The record originates from a study of cytomegalovirus exposure and HLA in healthy donors. Notes on the study in general: The study flagged some 170 TCR beta chains as cytomegalovirus-associated. An analysis done earlier found most TCR beta V segments productive about 87% or about 30% of the time.

The PCR was carried out with 60 Vbeta primers and 13 Jbeta primers. Profiling relied on immunoSEQ multiplex PCR, and the TCRdb table lists in-frame clones only, not all of them. The table lists roughly 200,000 clones, approximately 80% of them singletons. This CDR3 comprises 15 residues. Germline V gene data show CDR1 as LNHDA and CDR2 as SQIVND (reference sequence). Deletions cut 6 bases from V and 4 bases from J, with 18 bases between. Sequenced input: PBMCs. This receptor was obtained from a boy between 10 and 17 years old in good health and CMV-seronegative. The chain couples TRBV19 to TRBJ1-1, with D maybe TRBD1 (6 bases). The CDR3 reads CASSRRGGGGTEAFF. CDR3 nucleotides: TGTGCCAGTAGCCGAAGAGGGGGTGGGGGCACTGAAGCTTTCTTT.